The rows below give T cell receptor beta chains drawn from one sample of a study of T cell responses to AZD1222 COVID-19 vaccine. Clones were read by immunoSEQ multiplex PCR, and TCRdb kept only the in-frame ones, dropping some. The sample lists 65,000 to 80,000 clones, roughly four fifths occurring once. This material consisted of peripheral blood, taken 28 days after the second AZD1222 dose. Receptors were obtained from an adult who received the AZD1222 COVID-19 vaccine. CDR3s include the opening cysteine and the closing phenylalanine or tryptophan. A D gene is named only where the DNA matches it firmly. The listing skips clone size in some rows; elsewhere it reads once, few, many or a size class.

TRBV20-1,-,TRBJ2-7,TRBD1,13,TGCAGTGCTAGTGGGGACAGGACCTACGAGCAGTACTTC,CSASGDRTYEQYF
TRBV7-9,-,TRBJ1-2,TRBD1,14,TGTGCCAGCAGCCAACCGGGACAGCTCTATGGCTACACCTTC,CASSQPGQLYGYTF
TRBV5-8,-,TRBJ1-2,-,13,TGTGCCAGTACATCGGGGAACCTCTATGGCTACACCTTC,CASTSGNLYGYTF
TRBV9,few,TRBJ2-3,TRBD2,18,TGTGCCAGCAGCGTAGAACCTAGCGGGAGGGCCCGAGGAGATACGCAGTATTTT,CASSVEPSGRARGDTQYF
TRBV7-6,-,TRBJ1-6,-,16,TGTGCCAGCAGCTCGTCCCGGGACGGGGATAATTCACCCCTCCACTTT,CASSSSRDGDNSPLHF
TRBV18,-,TRBJ2-7,TRBD1,14,TGTGCCAGCTCAGCATCCAGGGGGTCCTACGAGCAGTACTTC,CASSASRGSYEQYF
TRBV29-1,medium-sized,TRBJ1-2,-,12,TGCAGCGTTGAGGCGTCCCTCTTGAGCTACACCTTC,CSVEASLLSYTF
TRBV6-5,-,TRBJ1-1,TRBD1,13,TGTGCCAGCAGTTCGACCGGGACAGCTCAAGCTTTCTTT,CASSSTGTAQAFF
TRBV27,-,TRBJ1-4,-,14,TGTGCCAGCAGTTTGGGGTGGACTAATGAAAAACTGTTTTTT,CASSLGWTNEKLFF
TRBV6-5,-,TRBJ2-2,-,15,TGTGCCAGCAAAGCCGGGACCCTGAACACCGGGGAGCTGTTTTTT,CASKAGTLNTGELFF
TRBV6-2/TRBV6-3,-,TRBJ1-6,-,15,TGTGCCAGCAGTTACTCGATAGCAGCTGGGTCACCCCTCCACTTT,CASSYSIAAGSPLHF
TRBV28,-,TRBJ1-5,-,13,TGTGCCAGCACCCACAGCCTCAATCAGCCCCAGCATTTT,CASTHSLNQPQHF
TRBV6-2/TRBV6-3,-,TRBJ1-6,-,14,TGTGCCAGCAGCCCCGCCAGGGATAATTCACCCCTCCACTTT,CASSPARDNSPLHF
TRBV19,once,TRBJ2-6,TRBD1,19,TGTGCCAGTAGTCCTAGTTTGGGGACAGGGACCTCCGGGGCCAACGTCCTGACTTTC,CASSPSLGTGTSGANVLTF
TRBV7-9,-,TRBJ1-5,TRBD1,15,TGTGCCAGCAGCTCCGGGACAGGGGGTTTTGAGCCCCAGCATTTT,CASSSGTGGFEPQHF
TRBV7-9,-,TRBJ2-7,TRBD2,15,TGTGCCAGCAGCTCAACCCGTCGGGCTAGCGGGAAACAGCACTTC,CASSSTRRASGKQHF
TRBV7-2,-,TRBJ1-1,-,15,TGTGCCAGCAGCTTTGAGGACAGTCGAAACACTGAAGCTTTCTTT,CASSFEDSRNTEAFF
TRBV30,-,TRBJ2-3,TRBD2,16,TGTGCCTGGAGTGTCGGTAGCGGGAGGGGCACAGATACGCAGTATTTT,CAWSVGSGRGTDTQYF
TRBV5-4,-,TRBJ1-1,-,14,TGTGCCAGCAGCTTGGCCCAAGGGTTCACTGAAGCTTTCTTT,CASSLAQGFTEAFF
TRBV27,-,TRBJ2-7,-,13,TGTGCCAGCAGTTTAGGCTTCTCCTACGAGCAGTACTTC,CASSLGFSYEQYF
TRBV14,-,TRBJ2-7,-,15,TGTGCCAGCAGCCAAGATGGGCCGGTTTCCTACGAGCAGTACTTC,CASSQDGPVSYEQYF
TRBV7-2,-,TRBJ2-3,-,16,TGTGCCAGCAGCTTTCGAGGGATCTCTAGCACAGATACGCAGTATTTT,CASSFRGISSTDTQYF
TRBV2,-,TRBJ2-3,TRBD2,13,TGTGCCAGCAGTGTACTAGCGGCAGATACGCAGTATTTT,CASSVLAADTQYF
TRBV28,-,TRBJ2-3,-,15,TGTGCCAGCAGTTGGCCGACTAGAGGTACAGATACGCAGTATTTT,CASSWPTRGTDTQYF
TRBV28,once,TRBJ1-2,-,14,TGTGCCAGCAGTGACGGATCCAGTATGCGGGGCTACACCTTC,CASSDGSSMRGYTF
TRBV28,-,TRBJ1-5,-,12,TGTGCCAGCAGTTCTACAGGGCAGCCCCAGCATTTT,CASSSTGQPQHF
TRBV6-5,-,TRBJ1-2,-,13,TGTGCCAGCAGTTATCGACAGAACTATGGCTACACCTTC,CASSYRQNYGYTF
TRBV5-1,-,TRBJ1-5,-,13,TGCGCCAGCAGCTTGGATAATCATCAGCCCCAGCATTTT,CASSLDNHQPQHF
TRBV18,once,TRBJ2-7,TRBD1,14,TGTGCCAGCTCCCCGGGACAGGGGATATACGAGCAGTACTTC,CASSPGQGIYEQYF
TRBV7-8,-,TRBJ1-4,-,16,TGTGCCAGCAGCGACTATACAGGAGCAAAAGGGGAAAAACTGTTTTTT,CASSDYTGAKGEKLFF
TRBV10-3,once,TRBJ2-7,-,12,TGTGCCATCAGTATGGCTCCGGGACATCAGTACTTC,CAISMAPGHQYF
TRBV11-3,-,TRBJ2-7,-,14,TGTGCCAGCAGCTTATCCCCGCAGACCTACGAGCAGTACTTC,CASSLSPQTYEQYF
TRBV24-1,once,TRBJ2-2,TRBD1,15,TGTGCCACCAGTGACGCCAGGGGGAATACCGGGGAGCTGTTTTTT,CATSDARGNTGELFF
TRBV18,-,TRBJ1-4,-,13,TGTGCCAGCTCACCGGAGGCGGACCAGAAACTGTTTTTT,CASSPEADQKLFF
TRBV18,once,TRBJ2-1,-,13,TGTGCCAGCTCACCAAACAAGGACAATGAGCAGTTCTTC,CASSPNKDNEQFF
TRBV27,-,TRBJ1-6,-,15,TGTGCCAGCAGTCCCCAGGGGCTTGATAATTCACCCCTCCACTTT,CASSPQGLDNSPLHF
TRBV6-5,few,TRBJ1-1,-,14,TGTGCCAGCACCCTGAAGCCGGGGATCGGCGAAGCTTTCTTT,CASTLKPGIGEAFF
TRBV27,few,TRBJ2-7,-,13,TGTGCCAGCAGCATTAGCGATGCCTACGAGCAGTACTTC,CASSISDAYEQYF
TRBV2,-,TRBJ2-7,-,18,TGTGCCAGCAGTGAAAGGGGCCCATTTGGCGGGAAGGGAGGCGAGCAGTACTTC,CASSERGPFGGKGGEQYF
TRBV5-4,-,TRBJ1-1,-,13,TGTGCCAGCAGCTTGGGTGGGGGCCCAGTTCCTTTCTTT,CASSLGGGPVPFF
TRBV9,once,TRBJ1-6,TRBD1,15,TGTGCCAGCAGCGAGTCAACAGGGGTGGGTTCACCCCTCCACTTT,CASSESTGVGSPLHF
TRBV19,-,TRBJ2-6,-,15,TGTGCCAGTAGAGTACAGGGAGCCGGGGCCAACGTCCTGACTTTC,CASRVQGAGANVLTF
TRBV4-2,few,TRBJ2-2,TRBD2,17,TGTGCCAGCAGCCAAGATTCTCTAGCGGGTGATACCGGGGAGCTGTTTTTT,CASSQDSLAGDTGELFF
TRBV7-2,-,TRBJ2-5,TRBD2,16,TGTGCCAGCAGCTCGAAGACTAGCGGAGAGGGAGAGACCCAGTACTTC,CASSSKTSGEGETQYF
TRBV7-8,-,TRBJ2-2,-,15,TGTGCCAGCAGCCCAGTGAGGGCGAACACCGGGGAGCTGTTTTTT,CASSPVRANTGELFF
TRBV5-8,-,TRBJ1-6,-,14,TGTGCCAGCAGCCTCTCTCGCCGGAATTCACCCCTCCACTTT,CASSLSRRNSPLHF
TRBV2,-,TRBJ2-5,TRBD2,15,TGTGCCAGCAACCTAGCGGGAGAGGTTGGGGAGACCCAGTACTTC,CASNLAGEVGETQYF
TRBV5-8,-,TRBJ1-5,-,13,TGTGCCAGCAGTTTCGACAGTAATCAGCCCCAGCATTTT,CASSFDSNQPQHF
TRBV28,-,TRBJ1-1,-,16,TGTGCCAGCAGTTCCCGGGGGTCCCCGGTTGGGACTGAAGCTTTCTTT,CASSSRGSPVGTEAFF
TRBV28,once,TRBJ1-2,-,14,TGTGCCAGCAGCTCACAGGGAATGTGGGGTGGCTACACCTTC,CASSSQGMWGGYTF
TRBV13,-,TRBJ2-2,-,15,TGTGCCAGCAGCTTAGGAGCTAGGAGGACCGGGGAGCTGTTTTTT,CASSLGARRTGELFF
TRBV24-1,-,TRBJ1-1,-,14,TGTGCCACCAGGGAAACAGGTAAAAACACTGAAGCTTTCTTT,CATRETGKNTEAFF